The subject of this entry is one TCR beta chain. Researchers ran the PCR with 60 Vbeta and 13 Jbeta primers. Sequenced by immunoSEQ multiplex PCR; TCRdb stores in-frame clones only, minus some. In the table there are more than 90,000 clones, around 85% of which are singletons. This sample was taken from a study of cytomegalovirus exposure and HLA in healthy donors. The CDR3 is made up of 16 amino acids. After removal of 4 bases from V and 3 bases from J, the junction contained 7 bases not matched to a gene. Looked up from germline, CDR1 is SQVTM and CDR2 is ANQGSEA. The material sequenced was PBMCs. This TCR came from a man between 25 and 39 years old in good health and CMV-seronegative. V usage is TRBV29-1 and J usage is TRBJ2-5; the match to TRBD2 covers 14 bases. The CDR3 here is CSVATSGRGQEETQYF. The CDR3 DNA reads as TGCAGCGTTGCGACTAGCGGGAGGGGCCAGGAAGAGACCCAGTACTTC.